The 30 T cell receptor beta chains reported below all come from one sample, sequenced in a study of T cells in Graves' hyperthyroidism and ophthalmopathy. Amplification yielded TCR beta CDR3 regions, with RNA transcripts as the source. TCR CDR3 underwent first-round RT-PCR with the HTBI primer set. TCRdb re-derived calls from the multiplex PCR reads in MiXCR, one entry per CDR3 protein. This sample has under 450,000 distinct CDR3 sequences, with 13% found just once. Sequencing used blood. The receptor set was obtained from a man aged 25-45 years with Graves' hyperthyroidism that later progressed to Graves' ophthalmopathy.

This clonotype appeared many times. CDR3 region: CASYRQGYNEQFF. The CDR3 nucleotides read TGTGCCAGCTATAGACAGGGCTACAATGAGCAGTTCTTC. V is TRBV6-1 and J is TRBJ2-1, with 7 positions matching TRBD1. The germline CDR1 and CDR2 sequences are MNHNS and SASEGT. The CDR3 is 13 residues long. J gave up 3 bases and V 8 bases, and 4 bases lay outside the gene matches.

Many counts were recorded for this clonotype. The gene calls are TRBV10-3 and TRBJ1-1, with a tentative D call TRBD1 (5 bases). The CDR3 runs 15 residues. Germline V gene lookup returns CDR1 ENHRY and CDR2 SYGVKD. V lost 4 bases and J lost 2, with 14 bases in between. The CDR3 coding sequence is TGTGCCATCAGTGCCCGGGGGGGAGGAAACACTGAAGCTTTCTTT. It specifies CAISARGGGNTEAFF.

The chain's CDR3 is CATSVSSGEDYNEQFF. CDR3 sequence (DNA): TGTGCCACCAGTGTTTCGAGCGGGGAAGACTACAATGAGCAGTTCTTC. J is TRBJ2-1 and V is TRBV24-1; TRBD2 matches 7 bases. Germline V gives CDR1 KGHDR, CDR2 SFDVKD. With V trimmed by 5 bases and J by 3 bases, 9 bases remained unmatched. The CDR3 covers 16 residues.

V gene TRBV5-6 combines with J gene TRBJ2-5; 7 nucleotides match TRBD1. This CDR3 is built from 15 residues. V lost 2 bases, J lost 5 bases, and 9 bases stayed unmatched. Germline V CDR1 and CDR2: SGHDT, YYEEEE. CDR3 region: CASSLRTGWMETQYF. DNA of the CDR3: TGTGCCAGCAGCTTACGGACAGGTTGGATGGAGACCCAGTACTTC.

This clonotype showed up many times. The V and J genes are TRBV28 and TRBJ2-2; 7 bases match TRBD1. This CDR3 has 14 residues. J lost 5 bases, V lost 6 bases, and 6 bases had no gene match. CDR1 is MDHEN and CDR2 is SYDVKM in the germline V gene. The CDR3 region is CASSRTGVTGELFF. In DNA form, the CDR3 reads TGTGCCAGCAGCCGTACAGGGGTAACCGGGGAGCTGTTTTTT.

V gene TRBV19 combines with J gene TRBJ1-5; 10 bases line up with TRBD1. This CDR3 region has 17 residues. CDR1 LNHDA and CDR2 SQIVND come from the germline V gene (reference sequence). With 6 bases clipped from V and 4 bases from J, the junction kept 12 bases outside the gene matches. CDR3 coding DNA: TGTGCCAGTAGAGTCGGGCTCGGGACAGGGGTTAATCAGCCCCAGCATTTT. Translating gives CASRVGLGTGVNQPQHF.

In its sample, this clonotype was seen a few times. The chain is built from TRBV28 and TRBJ2-3; a possible D gene is TRBD2 (6 bases). The CDR3 contains 18 residues. Germline V gene lookup returns CDR1 MDHEN and CDR2 SYDVKM. V was pared by 1 base and J by 2 bases, with 19 bases between. Here the CDR3 DNA reads TGTGCCAGCAGTTTATTGTTGTTGAGGGACTCTGTCACAGATACGCAGTATTTT. Translated: CASSLLLLRDSVTDTQYF.

In this sample, this clonotype turned up a few times. The CDR3 sequence is CASSERWAGKNIQYF. The CDR3 DNA sequence: TGTGCCAGCAGTGAAAGGTGGGCAGGGAAAAACATTCAGTACTTC. The chain recombines TRBV6-1 with TRBJ2-4, with D perhaps TRBD1 (5 bases). V was clipped by 2 bases and J by 4 bases, with 12 bases between them. The CDR3 is 15 amino acids. Germline V gene data show CDR1 as MNHNS and CDR2 as SASEGT.

V usage is TRBV9 and J usage is TRBJ2-3; 7 bases map to TRBD2. This CDR3 has 15 residues. Germline V gives CDR1 SGDLS, CDR2 YYNGEE. V was pared by 0 bases and J by 2 bases, with 3 bases of the junction left unmatched. CDR3 DNA sequence: TGTGCCAGCAGCGTAGGGGACTACCTCACAGATACGCAGTATTTT. Protein product: CASSVGDYLTDTQYF.

This clonotype was seen many times. J is TRBJ1-5 and V is TRBV28, with D tentatively TRBD1 (5 bases). V was clipped by 5 bases and J by 3 bases, with 8 bases between them. In germline, CDR1 is MDHEN, CDR2 SYDVKM. The length of the CDR3 is 13 residues. CDR3 DNA: TGTGCCAGCAGTCGACAGATCAATCAGCCCCAGCATTTT. Its translation is CASSRQINQPQHF.

This clonotype was counted at least ten times. The chain uses TRBV12-3 or TRBV12-4 and TRBJ2-5; 8 bases are shared with TRBD2. CDR3 length: 15 amino acids. Trimming cost V 6 bases and J 7 bases; bases outside gene matches: 13. The CDR3 sequence is CASSPSGGAMGTQYF. DNA for the CDR3: TGTGCCAGCAGCCCATCGGGGGGGGCCATGGGGACCCAGTACTTC.

The V gene is TRBV28, the J gene TRBJ2-1; either TRBD1 or TRBD2 may fit D (5 bases each). In germline, CDR1 is MDHEN, CDR2 SYDVKM. The V end lost 3 bases, the J end lost 5 bases, and 11 bases lay between the germline ends. This CDR3 has 14 residues. CDR3 sequence reads: CASSFGVGDNEQFF. The CDR3 DNA is TGTGCCAGCAGTTTCGGGGTAGGGGACAATGAGCAGTTCTTC.

This clonotype has at least ten counts. This CDR3 is CASSLYRASYEQYF. For the CDR3, the DNA is TGCGCCAGCAGCTTGTACCGAGCCTCCTACGAGCAGTACTTC. This chain connects TRBV5-1 to TRBJ2-7; D remains unclear. Germline CDR1 SGHRS, CDR2 YFSETQ. The length of the CDR3 is 14 residues. Trimming took off 1 base at V and 0 bases at J, with 8 bases between the two ends.

Comments on this clonotype: A read error may account for a junction end that differs from germline. This chain connects TRBV27 to TRBJ1-6, with D hard to call. The germline V gene encodes CDR1 MNHEY and CDR2 SMNVEV (reference sequence). The CDR3 runs 14 residues. CDR3 nucleotides: TGTACCAGCAGTTTAGGACGGTATAATTCACCCCTCCACTTT. Protein product: CTSSLGRYNSPLHF.

This clonotype was recorded many times. The V and J genes are TRBV20-1 and TRBJ2-2, with 7 bases fitting TRBD1. CDR1 is DFQATT, CDR2 SNEGSKA, per germline (reference sequence). The CDR3 sequence is 18 residues long. V lost 5 bases to trimming and J lost 1 base; unmatched junction nucleotides: 16. The CDR3 loop reads CSARPGQPPPQNTGELFF. CDR3 coding DNA: TGCAGTGCTCGTCCGGGACAGCCGCCCCCGCAGAACACCGGGGAGCTGTTTTTT.

This clonotype appeared a few times. The rearrangement uses TRBV5-1 and TRBJ1-2, with D possibly matching TRBD1 (6 bases). The CDR3 spans 15 residues. Germline loops: CDR1 SGHRS, CDR2 YFSETQ. V lost 0 bases, J lost 7 bases, and 16 bases lay in between. The CDR3 spells CASSLGDGGASGYTF. Here the CDR3 DNA reads TGCGCCAGCAGCTTGGGCGACGGGGGCGCGAGTGGCTACACCTTC.

The gene calls are TRBV6-2 or TRBV6-3 and TRBJ1-2, with unresolved D. V was cut by 6 bases and J by 4 bases, with 36 bases left in between. The CDR3 is 21 amino acids. Germline V gene data show CDR1 as MNHEY and CDR2 as SVGEGT. CDR3 sequence (DNA): TGTGCCAGCAGGGAGAGGAGACTAGACGATCAGGCAGGCTCCCAGTTCTATGGCTACACCTTC. Translation: CASRERRLDDQAGSQFYGYTF.

The chain is built from TRBV4-1 and TRBJ1-2; no reliable D call. The CDR3 is 15 residues long. V lost 2 bases and J lost 7, with 17 bases in between. CDR1 MGHRA and CDR2 YSYEKL come from the germline V gene. The CDR3 reads CASSQLTSVNGGYTF. The CDR3 DNA follows: TGCGCCAGCAGCCAACTCACAAGCGTTAATGGTGGCTACACCTTC.

J is TRBJ1-5 and V is TRBV5-6; D unresolved. The CDR3 loop spans 15 amino acids. Germline CDR1 is SGHDT and CDR2 is YYEEEE. The germline V and J ends were trimmed by 1 base and 6 bases, with 14 bases remaining between them. CDR3: CASSLKRAAGQPQHF. Written as DNA, the CDR3 is TGTGCCAGCAGCTTGAAGCGGGCCGCGGGTCAGCCCCAGCATTTT. The whole variable domain, remainder taken from reference TRBV5-6 and TRBJ1-5, is DAGVTQSPTHLIKTRGQQVTLRCSPKSGHDTVSWYQQALGQGPQFIFQYYEEEERQRGNFPDRFSGHQFPNYSSELNVNALLLGDSALYLCASSLKRAAGQPQHFGDGTRLSIL.

V is TRBV20-1 and J is TRBJ2-2; 13 bases align to TRBD2. CDR3 length equals 17 residues. Germline CDR1 reads DFQATT; CDR2 reads SNEGSKA (reference sequence). Losses at the gene ends were 7 bases for V and 6 bases for J; bases not matched to a gene: 14. The CDR3 coding sequence is TGCAGTGTCCCGACGGGACTAGCGGGGTTTGAAGCCGGGGAGCTGTTTTTT. It codes for CSVPTGLAGFEAGELFF.

The chain couples TRBV12-5 to TRBJ2-1, with D maybe TRBD1 (8 bases). CDR1 is LGHNT and CDR2 is FRNRAP in the germline V gene. This CDR3 contains 16 residues. Trimming removed 1 base from V and 3 bases from J, with 13 bases in between. Here the CDR3 reads CASGLATGGGYNEQFF. The CDR3 DNA sequence: TGTGCTAGTGGTTTGGCCACAGGGGGGGGCTACAATGAGCAGTTCTTC.

Of note for this clonotype: A much bigger clone sits one base away, suggesting this may be a read error. The rearrangement joins TRBV30 to TRBJ1-5; TRBD1 aligns across 10 bases. Unmatched junction bases numbered 4, after V lost 1 base and J lost 7 bases. Germline CDR1 GTSNPN, CDR2 SVGIG (reference sequence). CDR3 size: 14 residues. The DNA for the CDR3 is TGTGCCTGGAGTGCAGGGACAGGGGAACAGCCCCAGCATTTT. It yields the protein CAWSAGTGEQPQHF.

This clonotype was seen ten or more times. CDR3 DNA sequence: TGTGCCAGCAGCTTGGGGACAGGGCTGGGAAACACCATATATTTT. This sequence encodes CASSLGTGLGNTIYF. The chain carries TRBV7-8 and TRBJ1-3; 9 nucleotides line up with TRBD1. The germline V gene encodes CDR1 SGHVS and CDR2 FQNEAQ. The V segment lost 3 bases and the J segment 4 bases; nucleotides outside the gene matches: 4. This CDR3 is built from 15 residues.

This clonotype was recorded at least ten times. The V gene is TRBV5-1, the J gene TRBJ2-5; no clear D gene. Germline loops: CDR1 SGHRS, CDR2 YFSETQ. Trimming removed 2 bases at V and 4 bases at J, with 9 bases between. CDR3 length equals 13 residues. The CDR3 DNA reads as TGCGCCAGCAGCTTTGGTAGGGCAGAGACCCAGTACTTC. Protein sequence: CASSFGRAETQYF.

This chain links TRBV20-1 with TRBJ1-4, with D possibly matching TRBD1 (5 bases). V lost 5 bases and J lost 7, with 14 bases in between. The CDR3 is made up of 13 amino acids. The germline gives CDR1 DFQATT, CDR2 SNEGSKA (reference sequence). The CDR3 bases are TGCAGTGCTCTAGGGGAGGATGTTGAAAAACTGTTTTTT. Its translation: CSALGEDVEKLFF.

The chain has TRBV12-5 and TRBJ1-5, with D hard to call. CDR1 is LGHNT, CDR2 FRNRAP, per germline. The CDR3 sequence is 14 residues long. V lost 10 bases and J 5 bases, leaving 18 bases between the germline ends. The CDR3 bases are TGTGCTACTTCGGACGGCGGTGAGCATCAGCCCCAGCATTTT. This sequence encodes CATSDGGEHQPQHF.

This clonotype was recorded many times. The J gene is TRBJ1-6, the V gene TRBV11-2; D may be TRBD1 (5 bases). CDR1 SGHAT and CDR2 FQNNGV come from the germline V gene. The germline V and J ends were trimmed by 5 bases and 6 bases, with 14 bases remaining between them. The CDR3 consists of 15 residues. The CDR3 DNA reads as TGTGCCAGCAGCCTCCCTGGAAGGGGTAATTCACCCCTCCACTTT. Translation gives CASSLPGRGNSPLHF.

This clonotype was seen only a few times. The chain joins TRBV7-9 to TRBJ1-4; D is undetermined. This CDR3 is 14 amino acids long. Trimming stripped 8 bases from V and 0 bases from J, with 10 bases between. The germline V gene has CDR1 SEHNR and CDR2 FQNEAQ (reference sequence). The CDR3 DNA is TGTGCCAGCCAACGGGTTGCAACTAATGAAAAACTGTTTTTT. Translated, it gives CASQRVATNEKLFF.

The chain carries TRBV4-1 and TRBJ2-7, with TRBD1 as a possible D gene (5 bases). The CDR3 covers 15 residues. V dropped 0 bases and J dropped 3 bases, with 12 bases sitting between them. CDR1 and CDR2 from the germline V gene are MGHRA and YSYEKL. The CDR3 DNA reads TGCGCCAGCAGCCAAGATCGATCAGGGTACTACGAGCAGTACTTC. The encoded protein is CASSQDRSGYYEQYF.

This clonotype was seen more than once but under ten times. The V and J genes are TRBV20-1 and TRBJ2-1; 7 bases match TRBD2. Germline CDR1 is DFQATT and CDR2 is SNEGSKA (reference sequence). The CDR3 is 14 amino acids. Trimming cost V 7 bases and J 3 bases; bases outside gene matches: 9. The CDR3 bases are TGCAGTGTTTATGGGGGGGGGGGCTACAATGAGCAGTTCTTC. Protein: CSVYGGGGYNEQFF.